The clone carrying this TCR beta chain was counted many times. Its antigen is currently unknown. This sample was taken from a study of identical twins. The length of the CDR3 is 15 residues. The J segment lost 4 bases and the V segment lost 4 bases, leaving 8 bases of the junction unmatched. Germline V gene data show CDR1 as SGHRS and CDR2 as YFSETQ. Study outcomes and limitations: Invariant MAIT and iNKT cells are populations that could partly confound zero-insertion analyses. Twin pairs' shared out-of-frame alpha sequences were enriched in low generation probability. Models underestimated TCR alpha sharing (out-of-frame) in monozygotic twins.

TCRdb analysed the 5' RACE reads with MiXCR anew, one entry per CDR3 protein. The repertoire holds 350,000 to 500,000 distinct CDR3 sequences, approximately 18% seen once, with roughly 12% in the top ten. The genes are TRBV5-1 and TRBJ2-3; TRBD1 matches 8 bases. The sample taken for sequencing was naive T cells sorted from blood. The receptor was derived from a man between 50 and 59 years old in good health. CDR3 amino acids: CASSTGQVTADTQYF. The CDR3 DNA reads as TGCGCCAGCAGCACGGGACAGGTAACGGCAGATACGCAGTATTTT.